This T cell receptor beta chain comes out of a study of cytomegalovirus exposure and HLA in healthy donors. Turning to the study itself: About 85 million unique TCRs from HLA-typed donors were held in an early release of data. Study conclusions and caveats: Across all donors, roughly uniform sequencing depth was an assumption of the presence/absence analyses. By HLA locus, TCR association rates varied in a later analysis, with DRB1 showing the most and HLA-C the fewest.

With regard to this clone: Its antigen remains unknown.

PCR involved 60 Vbeta and 13 Jbeta primers. TCRdb keeps only in-frame clones here, not all; method: immunoSEQ multiplex PCR. The profile shows under 150,000 clones, roughly 82% of them singletons. Nominally healthy donors provided the samples, though records likely missed some immune exposures. The germline gives CDR1 SGHRS, CDR2 YFSETQ. V was clipped by 0 bases and J by 4 bases, with 11 bases between them. The CDR3 loop spans 15 amino acids. The receptor comes from a male donor in good health and CMV-seronegative. Sample: PBMCs. This rearrangement joins TRBV5-1 to TRBJ1-5, with TRBD1 as a possible D gene (6 bases). The CDR3 protein is CASSLDGQLNQPQHF. Here the CDR3 DNA reads TGCGCCAGCAGCTTGGATGGACAGCTAAATCAGCCCCAGCATTTT. Full variable domain (rest looked up from reference TRBV5-1 and TRBJ1-5): KAGVTQTPRYLIKTRGQQVTLSCSPISGHRSVSWYQQTPGQGLQFLFEYFSETQRNKGNFPGRFSGRQFSNSRSEMNVSTLELGDSALYLCASSLDGQLNQPQHFGDGTRLSIL.